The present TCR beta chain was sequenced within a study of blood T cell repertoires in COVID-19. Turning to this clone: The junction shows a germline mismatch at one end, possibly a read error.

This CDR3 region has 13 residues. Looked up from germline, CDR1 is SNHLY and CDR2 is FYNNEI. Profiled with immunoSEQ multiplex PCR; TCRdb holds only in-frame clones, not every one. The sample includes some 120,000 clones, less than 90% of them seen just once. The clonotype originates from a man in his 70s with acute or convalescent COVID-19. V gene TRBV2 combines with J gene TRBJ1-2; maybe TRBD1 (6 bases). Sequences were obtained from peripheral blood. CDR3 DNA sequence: TGTGCCAGCAGTGAAGTACAGGGTGGCGGCTGCACCTTC. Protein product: CASSEVQGGGCTF.